Following are 5 T cell receptor beta chains from one sample sequenced in a study of CD8 T cells in ankylosing spondylitis. A single record per CDR3 protein comes from TCRdb applying MiXCR to the 5' RACE reads. The sample has 100,000 to 150,000 distinct CDR3 sequences, over 7% seen once. The specimen sequenced was blood, either unsorted or a sorted T cell fraction (not recorded which). All receptors derive from a male donor with ankylosing spondylitis or in good health (not recorded which).

This clonotype was seen ten or more times. The gene calls are TRBV5-1 and TRBJ1-6; the match to TRBD1 covers 11 bases. The CDR3 extends over 17 amino acids. V lost 3 bases and J lost 10; bases outside the gene matches: 12. CDR1 SGHRS and CDR2 YFSETQ come from the germline V gene. CDR3 loop: CASSWTVGQGVKSPLHF. The CDR3, as DNA: TGCGCCAGCAGCTGGACCGTGGGACAGGGGGTGAAATCACCCCTCCACTTT.

At least ten counts were recorded for this clonotype. The J gene is TRBJ2-7, the V gene TRBV7-9; 8 bases agree with TRBD1. The trim removed 5 bases at V and 1 base at J, leaving 10 bases unmatched. The germline gives CDR1 SEHNR, CDR2 FQNEAQ (reference sequence). This CDR3 spans 16 amino acids. For the CDR3, the DNA is TGTGCCAGCAGCCGAGCGCCAGGGGGCGCTTCCTACGAGCAGTACTTC. Protein: CASSRAPGGASYEQYF. The entire variable domain, with the rest obtained from reference TRBV7-9 and TRBJ2-7, is as follows: DTGVSQNPRHKITKRGQNVTFRCDPISEHNRLYWYRQTLGQGPEFLTYFQNEAQLEKSRLLSDRFSAERPKGSFSTLEIQRTEQGDSAMYLCASSRAPGGASYEQYFGPGTRLTVT.

This clonotype was recorded at least ten times. The chain combines TRBV20-1 with TRBJ2-3; D remains ambiguous. This CDR3 spans 15 amino acids. V was clipped by 0 bases and J by 1 base, with 11 bases between them. From germline, CDR1 is DFQATT and CDR2 SNEGSKA (reference sequence). Written as DNA, the CDR3 is TGCAGTGCTAGAGATCGAACTCCAGGCACAGATACGCAGTATTTT. It codes for CSARDRTPGTDTQYF.

This clonotype was seen ten or more times. The V call is TRBV29-1, the J call TRBJ2-2; TRBD1 agrees at 9 bases. V was clipped by 6 bases and J by 5 bases; unmatched bases: 7. The CDR3 spans 14 residues. The germline gives CDR1 SQVTM, CDR2 ANQGSEA. CDR3 nucleotides: TGCAGCGTGCGGGGACAGGGACGGACCGGGGAGCTGTTTTTT. Translated, it gives CSVRGQGRTGELFF.

V is TRBV4-2 and J is TRBJ2-1, with D possibly called TRBD1 or TRBD2 (5 bases each). V was shortened by 4 bases and J by 4 bases, with 23 bases between the two germline ends. The CDR3 loop spans 18 amino acids. CDR1 and CDR2 (germline): LGHNA, YNFKEQ. The CDR3: CASSPRDQVQRGYNEQFF. CDR3 bases: TGTGCCAGCAGCCCCCGGGACCAAGTCCAACGGGGTTACAATGAGCAGTTCTTC.